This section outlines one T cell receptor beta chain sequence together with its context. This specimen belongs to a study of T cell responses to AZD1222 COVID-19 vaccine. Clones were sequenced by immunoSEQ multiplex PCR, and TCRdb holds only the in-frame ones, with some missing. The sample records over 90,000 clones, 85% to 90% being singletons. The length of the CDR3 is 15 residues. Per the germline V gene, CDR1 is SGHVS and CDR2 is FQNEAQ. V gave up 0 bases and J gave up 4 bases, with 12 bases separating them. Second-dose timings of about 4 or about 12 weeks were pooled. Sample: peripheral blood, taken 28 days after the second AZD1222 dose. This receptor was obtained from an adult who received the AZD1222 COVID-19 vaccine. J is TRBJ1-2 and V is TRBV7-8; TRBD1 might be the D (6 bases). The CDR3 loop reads CASSLAWTDLYGYTF. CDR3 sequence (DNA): TGTGCCAGCAGCTTAGCCTGGACAGATCTCTATGGCTACACCTTC.